The T cell receptor (beta chain) described here comes from a study of blood T cell repertoires in COVID-19. Sequencing was performed with immunoSEQ multiplex PCR; in TCRdb, only in-frame clones are kept and a portion is missing. This sample has about 98,000 clones; 82% occur once, and the top ten carry roughly 18%. This clone was recorded once. The germline V gene encodes CDR1 GTSNPN and CDR2 SVGIG (reference sequence). CDR3 length equals 14 residues. The germline V and J ends were trimmed by 0 bases and 7 bases, with 13 bases remaining between them. Material for sequencing was peripheral blood. The TCR comes from a man older than 75 with acute or convalescent COVID-19. The chain has TRBV30 and TRBJ1-5; D is possibly TRBD1 (5 bases). Here the CDR3 reads CAWSVGGREQPQHF. As DNA, the CDR3 is TGTGCCTGGAGTGTCGGGGGGAGGGAACAGCCCCAGCATTTT.